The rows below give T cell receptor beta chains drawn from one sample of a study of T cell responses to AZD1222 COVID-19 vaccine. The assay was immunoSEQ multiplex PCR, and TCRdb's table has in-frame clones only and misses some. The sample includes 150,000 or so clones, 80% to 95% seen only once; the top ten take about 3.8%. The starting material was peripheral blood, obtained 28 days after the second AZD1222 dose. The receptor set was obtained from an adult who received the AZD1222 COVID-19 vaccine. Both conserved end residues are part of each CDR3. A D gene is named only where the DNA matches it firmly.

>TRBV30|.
CAWMVGVAGNTEAFF
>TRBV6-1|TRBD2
CASSETLWRAGDVGEQYF
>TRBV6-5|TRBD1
CASRAQGALNTEAFF
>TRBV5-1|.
CASSTTPNSPLHF
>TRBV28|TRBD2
CASTYRASGSPDTQYF
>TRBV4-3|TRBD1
CASSQSDRGGTEAFF
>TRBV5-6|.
CASSRRYQALYEQYF
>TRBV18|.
CASSKAMRPSQETQYF
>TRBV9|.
CASSVEKNTEAFF
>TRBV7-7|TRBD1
CASSFDRDRYPGANVLTF
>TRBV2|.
CASRRGGISLTDYGYTF
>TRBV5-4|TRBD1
CASSSMGQRNTEAFF
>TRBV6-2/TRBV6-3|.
CASSYGQPVQPQHF
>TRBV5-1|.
CASTEPRSGANVLTF
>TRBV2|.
CASSAGADGYTF
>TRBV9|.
CASSVRDANTEAFF
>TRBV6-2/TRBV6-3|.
CASSLNLQLSNQPQHF
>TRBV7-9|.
CASSPQLGDTEAFF
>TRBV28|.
CASSFNRGAFF
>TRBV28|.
CASSFLLESYGYTF
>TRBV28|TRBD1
CASSLWGTGVHQPQHF
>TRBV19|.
CASSIDRSVDTQYF
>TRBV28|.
CASSPHNEKLFF
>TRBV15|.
CATSRDRANYGYTF
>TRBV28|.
CASSGIGPTSNQPQHF
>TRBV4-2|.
CASSERGGGNTIYF
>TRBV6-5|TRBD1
CASSPDRANTGELFF
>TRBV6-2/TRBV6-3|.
CASSYSISRDGSPLHF
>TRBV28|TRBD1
CASSLPRGSTGAGYATNEKLFF
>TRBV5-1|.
CASSPESGFSGELFF
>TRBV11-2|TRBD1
CASSLHPGGAGEKLFF
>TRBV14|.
CASSQDEWGSPLHF
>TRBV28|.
CASSSAVGIQYF
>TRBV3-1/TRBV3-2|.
CASSPRLGSDIQYF
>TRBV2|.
CASSEWGPPYEQYF
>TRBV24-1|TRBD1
CATSRGVNTEAFF
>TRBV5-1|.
CASSLEGSPGEQFF
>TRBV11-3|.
CASSLSGNNSPLHF
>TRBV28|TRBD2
CASTDSGRDDEQFF
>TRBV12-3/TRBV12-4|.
CASSREMNTEAFF
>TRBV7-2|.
CASSPAPGRRRNTIYF
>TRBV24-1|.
CATSEGSYGYTF
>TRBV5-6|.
CASSLALNTEAFF
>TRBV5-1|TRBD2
CASSPYLAGGLQETQYF
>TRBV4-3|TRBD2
CASSLQTSGSLGRSYEQYF
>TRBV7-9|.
CASSRLGVNTEAFF
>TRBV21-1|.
CASSKVWDRGANVLTF
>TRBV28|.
CASSPDSMNTEAFF
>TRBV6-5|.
CASSSDSSNYGSPLHF